This T cell receptor beta chain was sequenced for a study of HIV-infected patients and healthy controls. The repertoire came from unfractionated whole blood and reflected all unsorted peripheral T cells. Enrolled donors were untreated HIV-infected adults about to begin antiretroviral therapy. Reverse transcription used around 500 ng RNA and constant-region primers for alpha and beta. Alpha and beta chain libraries were made separately by chain-specific third strand synthesis with multiplexing indices. All rearrangements within a chain used one primer pair; cDNA molecules carried barcodes. MiXCR, run by TCRdb on the 5' RACE reads, gives a single entry per CDR3 protein. The sample contains about 9,600 distinct CDR3 sequences, roughly 7% of which appear only once. This clonotype was observed at least ten times. Germline V gene data show CDR1 as SGHRS and CDR2 as YFSETQ. V dropped 0 bases and J dropped 10 bases, with 11 bases sitting between them. The CDR3 is 14 residues long.

The rearrangement uses TRBV5-1 and TRBJ1-6, with D unresolved. The source is an adult with HIV infection. The sample was blood, taken before antiretroviral therapy. The CDR3 DNA sequence: TGCGCCAGCAGCTTGGGGGCAGGCTTCTCACCCCTCCACTTT. Encoded protein: CASSLGAGFSPLHF. The entire variable domain, with the rest obtained from reference TRBV5-1 and TRBJ1-6, is as follows: KAGVTQTPRYLIKTRGQQVTLSCSPISGHRSVSWYQQTPGQGLQFLFEYFSETQRNKGNFPGRFSGRQFSNSRSEMNVSTLELGDSALYLCASSLGAGFSPLHFGNGTRLTVT.